The sequence of this TCR beta chain was determined in a study of T cell changes during pregnancy in multiple sclerosis. Only in-frame clones appear in the TCRdb table, and some are missing; sequencing was by immunoSEQ multiplex PCR. This sample has about 21,000 clones, with 80% to 95% found just once. Germline-derived CDR1 and CDR2 are ENHRY and SYGVKD. Trimming took 6 bases from V and 3 from J, leaving 11 bases between them. The CDR3 totals 14 residues. Source: CD4+ T cells from peripheral blood mononuclear cells, taken in the third trimester of pregnancy. The J gene is TRBJ2-2, the V gene TRBV10-3; D is perhaps TRBD2 (6 bases). The sequence derives from a female donor with multiple sclerosis, enrolled in a pregnancy study. CDR3 in DNA: TGTGCCATCAGCGTTCGCGGGGACACCGGGGAGCTGTTTTTT. The encoded protein is CAISVRGDTGELFF.